These 22 T cell receptor beta chains were sequenced from one sample in a study of spatial heterogeneity in lung cancer. TCRdb redid the calling of the 5' RACE reads with MiXCR, one entry per CDR3 protein. Of roughly 11,000 distinct CDR3 sequences listed, around 4% were seen once; the top ten hold 6% to 9.5%. Described time point: sample taken at primary tumor resection. Unsorted tumor, nontumor lung tissue or cryopreserved PBMC supplied the whole RNA. The input for sequencing was normal lung tissue next to the tumor, taken at surgery. The origin of the receptors is a male donor with early-stage non-small cell lung cancer.

By share, this clonotype ranks as medium-sized. A library prepared for alpha chains yielded this beta chain as an off-target read; its size is of little meaning. The V gene is TRBV7-9, the J gene TRBJ1-1, with D unclear. Germline V gene lookup returns CDR1 SEHNR and CDR2 FQNEAQ (reference sequence). This CDR3 region has 14 residues. Trimming stripped 5 bases from V and 4 bases from J, with 14 bases between. CDR3 DNA sequence: TGTGCCAGCAGCCCGACCAGTTTTCTCACTGAAGCTTTCTTT. Amino acids: CASSPTSFLTEAFF.

This clonotype is medium-sized. Found in a library prepared for alpha chains, this beta chain is an off-target read, and its abundance has little meaning. The gene calls are TRBV11-2 and TRBJ1-5, with D perhaps TRBD1 (6 bases). CDR3 length: 14 residues. CDR1 and CDR2 (germline): SGHAT, FQNNGV. The germline V and J ends were trimmed by 5 bases and 4 bases, with 12 bases remaining between them. The CDR3 region is CASSPMGANQPQHF. As DNA, the CDR3 is TGTGCCAGCAGCCCCATGGGGGCGAATCAGCCCCAGCATTTT.

The sample holds one count of this clonotype. This beta chain is an unintended read in a library built for alpha chains; its size means little. V is TRBV7-9 and J is TRBJ2-6, with 9 bases aligning to TRBD1. CDR3 size: 18 residues. The ends lost 4 bases at V and 2 bases at J; junction bases unmatched: 9. Germline CDR1 and CDR2: SEHNR and FQNEAQ (reference sequence). The CDR3, as DNA: TGTGCCAGCAGCTCAGATAATACAGGGGGCCCTGGGGCCAACGTCCTGACTTTC. Translation: CASSSDNTGGPGANVLTF.

By sample share, this clonotype is medium-sized. Within a library made for alpha chains, this beta chain is off target, and its count is uninformative. The chain's CDR3 is CASSYGRSSSGNTIYF. CDR3 in DNA: TGTGCCAGCAGTTACGGCCGCTCGAGCTCTGGAAACACCATATATTTT. The chain carries TRBV6-5 and TRBJ1-3; no clear D. The CDR3 is 16 amino acids. The V gene's germline CDR1 is MNHEY and CDR2 SVGAGI. V lost 2 bases, J lost 0 bases, and 11 bases lay in between.

This clonotype is judged medium-sized. Since the library was made to target alpha chains, this beta chain is a stray read and its abundance is not meaningful. The J gene is TRBJ2-1, the V gene TRBV12-3 or TRBV12-4; the D gene is possibly TRBD1 (5 bases). Trimming took 1 base from V and 8 from J, leaving 12 bases between them. This CDR3 spans 14 amino acids. This CDR3 is CASSLGAGKDEQFF. CDR3 nucleotide sequence: TGTGCCAGCAGTTTAGGTGCAGGGAAGGATGAGCAGTTCTTC.

This clonotype was recorded at least ten times. Because the library targeted alpha chains, this beta chain is an off-target read whose size means little. The V call is TRBV24-1, the J call TRBJ2-1, with TRBD2 matching 7 bases. CDR1 is KGHDR, CDR2 SFDVKD, per germline. The V and J ends lost 1 base and 0 bases, in that order; junction bases with no gene match: 2. This CDR3 spans 16 amino acids. The CDR3 here is CATSDFGGSSYNEQFF. The DNA for the CDR3 is TGTGCCACCAGTGATTTTGGCGGGAGCTCCTACAATGAGCAGTTCTTC.

This clonotype is classed as medium-sized. The size of this beta chain means little, since it is a stray read in a library made for alpha chains. The gene calls are TRBV27 and TRBJ1-6; D is unclear. Trimming removed 6 bases at V and 7 bases at J, with 7 bases between. CDR1 MNHEY and CDR2 SMNVEV come from the germline V gene (reference sequence). The CDR3 sequence is 12 residues long. The CDR3 sequence is CASSDQNSPLHF. The CDR3 DNA is TGTGCCAGCAGCGACCAGAATTCACCCCTCCACTTT.

This clonotype was seen at least ten times. This beta chain is an unintended read in a library built for alpha chains; its size means little. The genes are TRBV6-4 and TRBJ2-1; D is perhaps TRBD2 (5 bases). This CDR3 has 16 amino acids. The V end lost 3 bases, the J end lost 0 bases, and 12 bases lay between the germline ends. The germline V gene encodes CDR1 MRHNA and CDR2 SNTAGT. The CDR3 here is CASSEVGGSSYNEQFF. The CDR3 bases are TGTGCCAGCAGTGAGGTAGGCGGGTCCTCCTACAATGAGCAGTTCTTC.

In this sample, this clonotype is medium-sized (0.01 to 0.1%). Being off target in a library aimed at alpha chains, this beta chain has a size of little meaning. V is TRBV29-1 and J is TRBJ1-2; D might be TRBD1 (5 bases). Trimming took 3 bases from V and 5 from J, leaving 10 bases between them. This CDR3 contains 12 residues. The germline CDR1 and CDR2 sequences are SQVTM and ANQGSEA. CDR3 sequence (DNA): TGCAGCGTTGACGGGGGTGGGTATGGCTACACCTTC. Its protein product is CSVDGGGYGYTF.

This clonotype was seen ten or more times. This beta chain appears as a stray read in a library generated for alpha chains; its size is not informative. The J gene is TRBJ1-4, the V gene TRBV10-2, with D possibly matching TRBD1 (6 bases). CDR3 size: 15 residues. V lost 3 bases and J 8 bases, leaving 16 bases between the germline ends. Germline-derived CDR1 and CDR2 are WSHSY and SAAADI. The CDR3 nucleotides read TGCGCCAGCAGTGAAAACGAGGGGGTAGGGGAAAAACTGTTTTTT. It is translated as CASSENEGVGEKLFF.

Comments on this clonotype: For a library built for alpha chains, this beta chain is a stray read; little rests on its size. As DNA, the CDR3 is TGTGCCAGCAGCTTAACGGGGGGTTACAATCAGCCCCAGCATTTT. Its protein is CASSLTGGYNQPQHF. The chain has TRBV5-6 and TRBJ1-5; TRBD1 is a possible D gene (5 bases). The germline CDR1 and CDR2 sequences are SGHDT and YYEEEE. This CDR3 has 15 amino acids. Trimming took 2 bases from V and 3 from J, leaving 12 bases between them.

This clonotype was recorded many times. The library was prepared for alpha chains; this beta chain is a stray read, so its frequency means little. The chain is built from TRBV6-6 and TRBJ2-3; TRBD2 is a possible D gene (6 bases). The V and J ends lost 7 bases and 6 bases respectively, with 26 bases between them. Germline CDR1 MNHNY, CDR2 SVGAGI (reference sequence). The CDR3 extends over 17 amino acids. CDR3 coding DNA: TGTGCCAGCACCAAAAGAGAACCCGCGGAGGGGCGGGATACGCAGTATTTT. This translates into CASTKREPAEGRDTQYF.

By its share, this clonotype is medium-sized. This beta chain is a stray read from a library made for alpha chains; its abundance is not meaningful. The rearrangement uses TRBV20-1 and TRBJ2-1; D is ambiguous. This CDR3 comprises 11 residues. Germline V CDR1 and CDR2: DFQATT, SNEGSKA (reference sequence). V lost 7 bases and J 4 bases, leaving 8 bases between the germline ends. The CDR3 DNA is TGCAGTGAGTCACCTTACAATGAGCAGTTCTTC. It translates to CSESPYNEQFF.

As for this clonotype: This beta chain represents an off-target read in a library built for alpha chains; its size is of limited meaning. The chain recombines TRBV6-6 with TRBJ1-1, with 7 bases identical to TRBD1. J lost 5 bases, V lost 6 bases, and 12 bases had no gene match. Per the germline V gene, CDR1 is MNHNY and CDR2 is SVGAGI (reference sequence). This CDR3 spans 15 amino acids. The CDR3 sequence: CASSKPQGVWTEAFF. CDR3 sequence (DNA): TGTGCCAGCAGCAAACCCCAGGGGGTTTGGACTGAAGCTTTCTTT.

This clonotype was recorded at least ten times. Because the library targeted alpha chains, this beta chain is an off-target read whose size means little. The chain combines TRBV4-2 with TRBJ2-6, with D possibly matching TRBD2 (5 bases). V gave up 2 bases and J gave up 0 bases, with 14 bases separating them. This CDR3 comprises 18 residues. Per germline, CDR1 LGHNA and CDR2 YNFKEQ. The CDR3 coding sequence is TGTGCCAGCAGCCAAACTAGTGCGTACTACTCTGGGGCCAACGTCCTGACTTTC. Its translation: CASSQTSAYYSGANVLTF.

This clonotype was observed many times. With the library built for alpha chains, this beta chain is off target and its frequency is not meaningful. The chain has TRBV7-2 and TRBJ1-4; D is possibly TRBD1 (6 bases). CDR3 length equals 15 residues. The ends were cut back, 2 bases at V and 5 bases at J, with 12 bases in the middle. CDR1 and CDR2 from the germline V gene are SGHTA and FQGNSA. CDR3 region: CASSLRRQGNEKLFF. For the CDR3, the DNA is TGTGCCAGCAGCTTAAGGCGGCAGGGGAATGAAAAACTGTTTTTT.

Within the sample, this clonotype is medium-sized. The library was designed around alpha chains, so this beta chain is a stray read whose abundance carries little weight. The chain links TRBV6-5 to TRBJ2-7; D possibly corresponds to TRBD2 (5 bases). This CDR3 has 16 residues. Trimming pared 0 bases from V and 0 bases from J, leaving 12 bases between. The germline gives CDR1 MNHEY, CDR2 SVGAGI. In DNA form, the CDR3 reads TGTGCCAGCAGTTACTCGATGGAGGATAGCTCCTACGAGCAGTACTTC. Its translation: CASSYSMEDSSYEQYF.

This clonotype was seen a few times. Within a library made for alpha chains, this beta chain is off target, and its count is uninformative. The chain recombines TRBV2 with TRBJ2-2; TRBD1 agrees at 7 bases. The V gene end was trimmed by 4 bases and the J gene end by 1 base; junction bases not matched to a gene: 3. This CDR3 has 15 residues. In germline, CDR1 is SNHLY, CDR2 FYNNEI. CDR3 nucleotide sequence: TGTGCCAGCAGTGGACAGGGCTTGAACACCGGGGAGCTGTTTTTT. Translated: CASSGQGLNTGELFF. Together with reference TRBV2 and TRBJ2-2, the CDR3 gives the full variable domain: EPEVTQTPSHQVTQMGQEVILRCVPISNHLYFYWYRQILGQKVEFLVSFYNNEISEKSEIFDDQFSVERPDGSNFTLKIRSTKLEDSAMYFCASSGQGLNTGELFFGEGSRLTVL.

This clonotype was seen ten or more times. A much larger clonotype is one base distant, so this may be a read error. Because the library targeted alpha chains, this beta chain is an off-target read whose size means little. This chain connects TRBV28 to TRBJ2-4, with no clear D. This CDR3 is built from 14 residues. Germline CDR1 reads MDHEN; CDR2 reads SYDVKM. In nucleotides, the CDR3 is TGTGTCAGCACCCCATTTCCGGCAGTAAACATTCAGTACTTC. This encodes CVSTPFPAVNIQYF.

About this clonotype: It may be a read error: a sequence one base away is much more abundant. This beta chain slipped into a library made for alpha chains as a stray read, so its size is not meaningful. The V gene is TRBV5-4, the J gene TRBJ2-4; D may match TRBD1 or TRBD2 (6 bases each). CDR1 SGHNT and CDR2 YYREEE come from the germline V gene (reference sequence). The ends were cut back, 3 bases at V and 0 bases at J, with 13 bases in the middle. The CDR3 has 16 amino acids. The CDR3 sequence: CASSSRRGVAKNIQYF. The CDR3 bases are TGTGCCAGCAGCTCTAGGAGGGGGGTAGCCAAAAACATTCAGTACTTC.

This clonotype was seen at least ten times. Found in a library prepared for alpha chains, this beta chain is an off-target read, and its abundance has little meaning. This chain connects TRBV12-3 or TRBV12-4 to TRBJ2-7; possible D gene TRBD1, 6 bases. This CDR3 has 14 residues. V shed 3 bases and J shed 0 bases, with 9 bases lying between them. CDR3 region: CASSFRDTSYEQYF. The CDR3 nucleotides read TGTGCCAGCAGTTTTCGGGACACCTCCTACGAGCAGTACTTC.

This clonotype appeared many times. The library was built for alpha chains, so this beta chain is an off-target read and its size means little. The chain employs TRBV5-1 and TRBJ2-2, with 7 nucleotides matching TRBD2. Trimming cost V 6 bases and J 3 bases; bases outside gene matches: 8. CDR1 is SGHRS, CDR2 YFSETQ, per germline. The CDR3 contains 15 residues. CDR3 residues: CASTPWGGDTGELFF. CDR3 DNA sequence: TGCGCCAGCACCCCGTGGGGGGGAGACACCGGGGAGCTGTTTTTT.